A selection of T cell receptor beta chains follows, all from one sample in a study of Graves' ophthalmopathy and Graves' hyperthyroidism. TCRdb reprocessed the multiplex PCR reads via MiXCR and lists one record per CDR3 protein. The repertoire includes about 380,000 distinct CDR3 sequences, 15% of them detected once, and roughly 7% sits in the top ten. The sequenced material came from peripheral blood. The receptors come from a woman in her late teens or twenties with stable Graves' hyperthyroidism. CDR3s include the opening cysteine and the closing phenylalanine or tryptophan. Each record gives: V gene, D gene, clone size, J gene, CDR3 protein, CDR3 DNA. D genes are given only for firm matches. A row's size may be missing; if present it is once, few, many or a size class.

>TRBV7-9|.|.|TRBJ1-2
CASSSSRDISGYTF
TGTGCCAGCAGCTCGTCCCGGGACATTTCTGGCTACACCTTC
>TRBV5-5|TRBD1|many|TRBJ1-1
CASSLQGADTEVFF
TGTGCCAGCAGCCTCCAGGGGGCCGACACTGAAGTTTTCTTT
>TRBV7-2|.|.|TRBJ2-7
CASSSSMSGEQYF
TGTGCCAGCAGCTCTTCCATGTCGGGGGAGCAGTACTTC
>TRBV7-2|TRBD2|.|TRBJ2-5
CASSPHGGEETQYF
TGTGCCAGCAGCCCCCACGGGGGGGAAGAGACCCAGTACTTC
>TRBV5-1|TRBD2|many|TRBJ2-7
CASSLGLAGGSSYEQYF
TGCGCCAGCAGCTTGGGACTAGCGGGGGGAAGCTCCTACGAGCAGTACTTC
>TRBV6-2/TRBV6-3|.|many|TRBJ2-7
CASSYGYSYEQYF
TGTGCCAGCAGTTATGGATACTCCTACGAGCAGTACTTC
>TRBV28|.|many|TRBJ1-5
CASSASPLGNQPQHF
TGTGCCAGCAGTGCCAGCCCTTTGGGCAATCAGCCCCAGCATTTT
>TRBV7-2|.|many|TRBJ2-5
CASSPEFGETQYF
TGTGCCAGCAGCCCGGAGTTTGGAGAGACCCAGTACTTC
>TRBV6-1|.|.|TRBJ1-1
CATRDGLNTEAFF
TGTGCCACACGGGACGGATTGAACACTGAAGCTTTCTTT
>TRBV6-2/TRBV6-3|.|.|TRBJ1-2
CASRAAEDNYGYTF
TGTGCCAGCAGGGCCGCAGAGGATAACTATGGTTACACCTTC
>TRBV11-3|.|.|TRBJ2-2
CASSLEMADTGELFF
TGTGCCAGCAGCTTAGAGATGGCAGACACCGGGGAGCTGTTTTTT
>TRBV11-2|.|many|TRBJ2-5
CASSLSGRWETQYF
TGTGCCAGCAGCTTAAGTGGGCGGTGGGAGACCCAGTACTTC
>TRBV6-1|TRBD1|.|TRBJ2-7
CASSKGQGYNEQYF
TGTGCCAGCAGTAAAGGACAGGGTTACAACGAGCAGTACTTC
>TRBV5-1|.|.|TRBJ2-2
CASSLEYANTGELFF
TGCGCCAGCAGCTTGGAATACGCGAACACCGGGGAGCTGTTTTTT
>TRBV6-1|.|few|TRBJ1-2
CASSRGHTTPRGYTF
TGTGCCAGCAGTAGGGGACACACAACCCCCCGGGGCTACACCTTC
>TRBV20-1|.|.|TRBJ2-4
CSARDPWETKNIQYF
TGCAGTGCTAGAGATCCTTGGGAAACCAAAAACATTCAGTACTTC
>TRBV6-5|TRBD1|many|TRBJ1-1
CASSYARQGENTEAFF
TGTGCCAGCAGTTACGCCAGACAGGGGGAGAACACTGAAGCTTTCTTT
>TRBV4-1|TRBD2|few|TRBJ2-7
CASSPSHGLAGAYEQYF
TGCGCCAGCAGCCCAAGCCACGGGCTAGCGGGGGCCTACGAGCAGTACTTC
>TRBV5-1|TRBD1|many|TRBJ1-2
CASSLKQGIPNYGYTF
TGCGCCAGCAGCTTGAAACAGGGGATACCTAACTATGGCTACACCTTC
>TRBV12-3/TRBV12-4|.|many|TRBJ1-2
CASSLAVGFTEGYTF
TGTGCCAGCAGTTTAGCAGTGGGTTTTACAGAGGGCTACACCTTC
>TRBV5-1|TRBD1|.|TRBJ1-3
CASSSGTGYESAGNTIYF
TGCGCCAGCAGCTCCGGGACAGGGTATGAATCCGCTGGAAACACCATATATTTT
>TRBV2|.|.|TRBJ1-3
CASSLSGLRNTIYF
TGTGCCAGCAGCCTATCGGGGCTGAGAAACACCATATATTTT
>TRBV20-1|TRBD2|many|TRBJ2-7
CSATPASGEGEQYF
TGCAGTGCCACCCCCGCTAGCGGGGAAGGCGAGCAGTACTTC
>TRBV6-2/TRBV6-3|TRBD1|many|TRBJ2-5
CASKGGLKETQYF
TGTGCCAGCAAAGGGGGCCTAAAAGAGACCCAGTACTTC
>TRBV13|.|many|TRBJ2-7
CASSGGGHTYEQYF
TGTGCCAGCAGCGGAGGGGGACATACCTACGAGCAGTACTTC
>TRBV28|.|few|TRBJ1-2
CASSRGTGYGYTF
TGTGCCAGCAGTAGAGGGACCGGCTATGGCTACACCTTC
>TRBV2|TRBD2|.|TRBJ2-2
CASRSGGADTGELFF
TGTGCCAGCAGGTCCGGGGGGGCCGACACCGGGGAGCTGTTTTTT
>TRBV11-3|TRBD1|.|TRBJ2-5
CASSEGTGKETQYF
TGTGCCAGCAGCGAGGGGACAGGGAAAGAGACCCAGTACTTC
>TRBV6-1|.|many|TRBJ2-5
CASRRARKAIETQYF
TGTGCCAGCCGCCGGGCCCGGAAGGCTATAGAGACCCAGTACTTC
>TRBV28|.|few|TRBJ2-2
CASAWGGGNTGELFF
TGTGCCAGCGCTTGGGGAGGGGGTAACACCGGGGAGCTGTTTTTT